The source of this TCR beta chain is a study of T cells after yellow fever vaccination (dated by TCRdb to about 2019). As for the study more broadly: The SMART-Seq v4 Ultra Low Input RNA kit was used to prepare libraries from fractions with low cell numbers. Blood was drawn at multiple timepoints before and after primary and secondary immunization, with bulk PBMC replicates and cell subsets isolated. To track T-cell clones before and after primary and booster YFV17D yellow fever vaccination, bulk TCR alpha and beta repertoires were sequenced longitudinally. Two healthy male donors, one aged 18 to 30 and one aged 30 to 40 years, were included in the cohort. What the authors observed across the whole study: Only a couple of donors were included in the study, so the extent to which the findings can be generalized is limited. Computational filtering was needed because FACS-sorted repertoires could contain abundant contaminating clonotypes from the bulk population. The secondary T-cell response was found to be weaker but faster than the primary response, with a peak reached on day 5 rather than on day 15. After the booster, most of the clones that had expanded following primary vaccination were detected again (around 97% of CD4 and 80% to 90% of CD8), which suggests that memory was broadly maintained. A small share of clonotypes was detected in both CD4 and CD8 compartments, with the overlap likely arising from convergent recombination.

What the treatment or condition label conveys for this sample: live attenuated yellow fever vaccine strain. Two biological replicates of bulk PBMCs were collected at each blood-draw timepoint. A standard Ficoll-Paque protocol was used to isolate PBMCs from peripheral blood. TriZol was used to extract RNA from bulk PBMCs, from CD4 and CD8 fractions, and from dextramer-positive and dextramer-negative fractions. TCR cDNA was synthesized by 5'RACE template switching, which introduced a universal primer site and unique molecular identifiers. Priming for cDNA synthesis came from both the TCR alpha and TCR beta constant segments. Library amplification involved two PCR steps, and the second step added sample barcodes and sequencing adapters. Sequencing of the libraries was done on either Illumina HiSeq 2500 (2x100 bp) or NovaSeq (2x150 bp). The authors processed their data as follows. MIGEC handled demultiplexing of reads and collapsing into UMI consensus sequences, while MiXCR performed V(D)J alignment. Vaccine-responding clonotypes were identified with edgeR using replicate PBMC samples, with FDR below 0.01 and a log2 fold change above 5 up to day 15 being required. Each bulk clonotype was labeled CD4 or CD8 based on which sequenced repertoire, CD4 or CD8, contained the clonotype at higher abundance. In-frame beta chains were kept once TCRdb had trimmed the public reads at Q25 with fastp and called clones with MiXCR. Each entry merges the rows of one CDR3 protein and shows their most common DNA and genes. These V and J calls rely on TCRdb rather than the paper's analysis. The sample data list around 550,000 distinct CDR3 sequences, and under 25% of these were observed just once. The ten largest clones add up to around 15% of the sample.

Only a few counts were recorded for this clonotype. The specificity of this receptor is unknown. No clone much larger than this one lies a single base away; base qualities are absent. From the germline V gene (reference sequence), CDR1 is DFQATT and CDR2 is SNEGSKA. The CDR3 starts with the cysteine, ends with the phenylalanine, and has 12 residues. Only the CDR3 portion is preserved as DNA: 36 bases, with reading frame beginning at the first base. The junction carries 13 bases between V and J, which are trimmed by 5 bases and 8 bases respectively. The TCR comes from a man in his thirties or forties who received the YFV17D yellow fever vaccine. Sequences were derived from PBMCs, sampled 15 days after the yellow fever booster vaccination. Recombination linked TRBV20-1 to TRBJ2-1; a tentative D match to TRBD1 spans 5 bases. The base sequence is TGCAGTGCTCGTCCGGACATTTATGAGCAGTTCTTC. Translated, this gives CSARPDIYEQFF.